This T cell receptor beta chain stems from a study of radiation and T cells in renal cell carcinoma. Time point: blood 4 weeks post-SBRT, at nephrectomy. As to treatment: 15 Gy SBRT to primary tumor, nephrectomy 4 weeks later. Nephrectomy followed 15 Gy stereotactic body radiation by 4 weeks. Serial blood draws occurred at baseline and 2 and 4 weeks post-SBRT. This CDR3 spans 14 amino acids. V shed 4 bases and J shed 4 bases, with 14 bases lying between them. Germline-derived CDR1 and CDR2 are MDHEN and SYDVKM. With regard to this clone: Its specificity is not known.

Findings of the study overall: From baseline, blood top tumor clonotypes peaked at 2 weeks post-radiation.

The repertoire was sequenced with immunoSEQ multiplex PCR; TCRdb's copy has only in-frame clones and lacks some. The repertoire holds 130,000 to 150,000 clones, around nine tenths seen once, with roughly 17% in the top ten. This receptor was identified in a woman aged 50 to 60 with renal cell carcinoma. The rearrangement joins TRBV28 to TRBJ2-7; D may correspond to TRBD1 or TRBD2 (5 bases each). Here the sequenced sample was blood, taken from a patient whose treatment included radiotherapy and nephrectomy. In DNA form, the CDR3 reads TGTGCCAGCAGTTACCGGGACCGACCATACGAGCAGTACTTC. It is translated as CASSYRDRPYEQYF.